This T cell receptor beta chain was sequenced in a study of T cell responses to AZD1222 COVID-19 vaccine. Assay used: immunoSEQ multiplex PCR; TCRdb lists only in-frame clones, some missing. Of some 180,000 clones detected, 85% to 95% appear once; the ten largest clones hold 8% to 13%. CDR3 length equals 17 residues. Germline lookup yields CDR1 LNHDA and CDR2 SQIVND (reference sequence). The V end was cut by 4 bases, the J end by 2 bases, with 18 bases between. The TCR comes from an adult in good health. The source material was peripheral blood, sampled on day 0 of AZD1222 vaccination. The V call is TRBV19, the J call TRBJ2-1; perhaps TRBD2 as D (6 bases). The CDR3 bases are TGTGCCAGTAGTAAAGGACTAAATTCCTTCACCTACAATGAGCAGTTCTTC. Its protein product is CASSKGLNSFTYNEQFF.